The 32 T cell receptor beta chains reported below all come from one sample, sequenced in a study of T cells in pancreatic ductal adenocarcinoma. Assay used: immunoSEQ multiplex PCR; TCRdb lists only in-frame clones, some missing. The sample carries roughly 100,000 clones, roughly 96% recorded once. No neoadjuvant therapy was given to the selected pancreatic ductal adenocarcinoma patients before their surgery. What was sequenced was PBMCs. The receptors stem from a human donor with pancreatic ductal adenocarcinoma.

The CDR3 loop is CASSPRRASYNEQFF. CDR3 nucleotide sequence: TGCGCCAGCAGCCCCCGGAGGGCTTCCTACAATGAGCAGTTCTTC. This chain connects TRBV4-1 to TRBJ2-1; the D gene is possibly TRBD2 (6 bases). Germline V gene lookup returns CDR1 MGHRA and CDR2 YSYEKL. V was trimmed by 4 bases and J by 1 base, leaving 11 bases between them. The CDR3 contains 15 residues.

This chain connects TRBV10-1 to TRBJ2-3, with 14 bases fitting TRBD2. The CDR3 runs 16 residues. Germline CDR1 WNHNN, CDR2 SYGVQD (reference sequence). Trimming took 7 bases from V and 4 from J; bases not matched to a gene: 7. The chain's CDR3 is CASKGGLAGESDTQYF. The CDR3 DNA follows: TGCGCCAGCAAGGGGGGACTAGCGGGAGAGTCAGATACGCAGTATTTT.

The CDR3 here is CASSLTGPATNEKLFF. In DNA, the CDR3 is TGTGCCAGCAGCTTGACAGGGCCTGCAACTAATGAAAAACTGTTTTTT. The rearrangement links TRBV7-2 to TRBJ1-4, with 7 bases identical to TRBD1. The length of the CDR3 is 16 residues. Trimming cost V 3 bases and J 0 bases; bases outside gene matches: 4. The germline gives CDR1 SGHTA, CDR2 FQGNSA.

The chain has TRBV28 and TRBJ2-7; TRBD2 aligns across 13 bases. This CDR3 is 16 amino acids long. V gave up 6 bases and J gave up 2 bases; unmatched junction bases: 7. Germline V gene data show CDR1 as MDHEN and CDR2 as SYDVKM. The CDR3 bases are TGTGCCAGCAGCCCCGGGACTAGCGGGATCCCCTACGAGCAGTACTTC. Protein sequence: CASSPGTSGIPYEQYF.

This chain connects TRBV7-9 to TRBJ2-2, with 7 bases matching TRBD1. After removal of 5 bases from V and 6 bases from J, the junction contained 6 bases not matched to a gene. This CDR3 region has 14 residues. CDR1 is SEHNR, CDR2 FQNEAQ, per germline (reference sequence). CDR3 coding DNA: TGTGCCAGCAGCCGACAGGGAGTGGCCGGGGAGCTGTTTTTT. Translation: CASSRQGVAGELFF.

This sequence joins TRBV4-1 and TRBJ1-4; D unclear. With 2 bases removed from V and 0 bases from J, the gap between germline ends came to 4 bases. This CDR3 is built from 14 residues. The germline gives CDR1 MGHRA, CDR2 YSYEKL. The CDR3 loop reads CASSQSSTNEKLFF. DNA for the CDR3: TGCGCCAGCAGCCAATCATCAACTAATGAAAAACTGTTTTTT.

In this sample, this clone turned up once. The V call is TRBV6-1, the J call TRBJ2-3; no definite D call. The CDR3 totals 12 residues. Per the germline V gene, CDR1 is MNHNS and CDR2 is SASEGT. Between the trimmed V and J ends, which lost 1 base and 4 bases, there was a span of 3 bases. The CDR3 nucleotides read TGTGCCAGCAGTGAAGTCTCAGATACGCAGTATTTT. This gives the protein CASSEVSDTQYF.

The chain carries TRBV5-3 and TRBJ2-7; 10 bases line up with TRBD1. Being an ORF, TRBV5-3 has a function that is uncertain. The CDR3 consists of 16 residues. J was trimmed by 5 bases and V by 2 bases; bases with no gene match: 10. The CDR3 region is CARSFELRDRGDEQYF. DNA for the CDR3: TGTGCCAGAAGCTTCGAACTCCGGGACAGGGGTGACGAGCAGTACTTC.

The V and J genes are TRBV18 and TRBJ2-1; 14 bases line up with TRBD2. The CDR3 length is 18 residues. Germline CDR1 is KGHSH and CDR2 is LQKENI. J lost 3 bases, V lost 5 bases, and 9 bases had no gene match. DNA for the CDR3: TGTGCCAGCTCATCCCGGGGACTAGCGGGAGTGGACTACAATGAGCAGTTCTTC. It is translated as CASSSRGLAGVDYNEQFF.

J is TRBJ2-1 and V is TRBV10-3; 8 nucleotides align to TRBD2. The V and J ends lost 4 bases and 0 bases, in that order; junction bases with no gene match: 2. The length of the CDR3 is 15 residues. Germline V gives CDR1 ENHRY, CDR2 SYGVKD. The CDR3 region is CAISASGLSYNEQFF. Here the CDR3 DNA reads TGTGCCATCAGTGCTAGCGGGCTCTCCTACAATGAGCAGTTCTTC.

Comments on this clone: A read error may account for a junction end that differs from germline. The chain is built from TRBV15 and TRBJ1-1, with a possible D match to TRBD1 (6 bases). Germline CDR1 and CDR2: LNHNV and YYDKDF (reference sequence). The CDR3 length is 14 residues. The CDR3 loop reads CATSRAGADTEAFF. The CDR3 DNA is TGTGCCACCAGTAGAGCAGGGGCGGACACTGAAGCTTTCTTT.

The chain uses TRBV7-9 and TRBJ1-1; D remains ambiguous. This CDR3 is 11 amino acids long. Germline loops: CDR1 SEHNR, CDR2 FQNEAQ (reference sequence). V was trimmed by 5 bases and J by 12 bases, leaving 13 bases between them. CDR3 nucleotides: TGTGCCAGCAGCCCGTCCGATGAGCCTTTCTTT. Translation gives CASSPSDEPFF.

The CDR3 is CASSYSISQGPYGYTF. CDR3 nucleotide sequence: TGTGCCAGCAGTTACTCGATTTCACAGGGACCTTATGGCTACACCTTC. The chain carries TRBV6-5 and TRBJ1-2; maybe TRBD1 (6 bases). Per the germline V gene, CDR1 is MNHEY and CDR2 is SVGAGI. The CDR3 contains 16 residues. V was clipped by 0 bases and J by 5 bases, with 16 bases between them.

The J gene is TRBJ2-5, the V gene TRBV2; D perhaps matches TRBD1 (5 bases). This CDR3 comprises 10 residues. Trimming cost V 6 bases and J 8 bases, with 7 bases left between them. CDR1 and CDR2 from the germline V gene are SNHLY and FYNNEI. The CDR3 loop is CASSTGTQYF. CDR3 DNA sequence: TGTGCCAGCAGCACAGGTACCCAGTACTTC.

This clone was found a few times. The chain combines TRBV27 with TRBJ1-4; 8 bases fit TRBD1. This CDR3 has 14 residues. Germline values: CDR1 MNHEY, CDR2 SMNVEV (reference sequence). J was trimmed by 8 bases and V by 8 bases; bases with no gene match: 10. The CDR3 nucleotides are TGTGCCAGCGGGAGGACAGGGATGGTGGAAAAACTGTTTTTT. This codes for CASGRTGMVEKLFF.

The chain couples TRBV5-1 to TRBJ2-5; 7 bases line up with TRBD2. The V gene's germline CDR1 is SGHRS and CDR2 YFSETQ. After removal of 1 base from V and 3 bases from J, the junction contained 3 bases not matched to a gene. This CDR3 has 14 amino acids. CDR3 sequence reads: CASSLMLAEETQYF. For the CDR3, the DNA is TGCGCCAGCAGCTTGATGCTAGCGGAAGAGACCCAGTACTTC.

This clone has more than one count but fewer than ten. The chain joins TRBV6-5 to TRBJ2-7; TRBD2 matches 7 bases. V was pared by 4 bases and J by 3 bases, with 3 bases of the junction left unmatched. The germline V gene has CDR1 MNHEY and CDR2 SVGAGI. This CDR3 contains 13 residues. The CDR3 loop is CASSSWTSYEQYF. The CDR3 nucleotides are TGTGCCAGCAGTTCCTGGACTAGCTACGAGCAGTACTTC.

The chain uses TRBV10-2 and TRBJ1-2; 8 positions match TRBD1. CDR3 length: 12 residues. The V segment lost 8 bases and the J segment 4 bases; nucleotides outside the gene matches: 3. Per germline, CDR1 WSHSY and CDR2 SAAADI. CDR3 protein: CASGDRGYGYTF. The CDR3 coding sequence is TGCGCCAGCGGAGACAGGGGCTATGGCTACACCTTC.

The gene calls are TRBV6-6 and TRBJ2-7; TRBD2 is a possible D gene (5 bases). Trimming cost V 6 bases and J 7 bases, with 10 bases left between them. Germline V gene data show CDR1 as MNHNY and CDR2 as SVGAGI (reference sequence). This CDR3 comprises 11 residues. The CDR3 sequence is CASRLGYEQYF. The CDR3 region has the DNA TGTGCCAGCAGACTAGGCTATGAGCAGTACTTC.

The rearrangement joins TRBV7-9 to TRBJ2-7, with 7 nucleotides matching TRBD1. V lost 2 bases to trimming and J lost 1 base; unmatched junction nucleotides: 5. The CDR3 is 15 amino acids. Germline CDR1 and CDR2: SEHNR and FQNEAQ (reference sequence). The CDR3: CASSLSGQVSYEQYF. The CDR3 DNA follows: TGTGCCAGCAGCTTATCCGGACAGGTATCCTACGAGCAGTACTTC.

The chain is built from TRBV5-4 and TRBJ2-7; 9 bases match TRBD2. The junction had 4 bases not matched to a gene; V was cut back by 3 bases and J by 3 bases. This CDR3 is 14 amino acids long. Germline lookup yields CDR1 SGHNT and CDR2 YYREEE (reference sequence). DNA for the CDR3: TGTGCCAGCAGCTGGGGACTAGCTGGCTACGAGCAGTACTTC. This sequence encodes CASSWGLAGYEQYF.

CDR3 protein: CASAPRVHSYEQYF. CDR3 nucleotides: TGTGCTAGTGCCCCCCGAGTGCACTCCTACGAGCAGTACTTC. This chain connects TRBV12-5 to TRBJ2-7; no clear D gene. The CDR3 totals 14 residues. CDR1 and CDR2 (germline): LGHNT, FRNRAP. Trimming removed 7 bases from V and 0 bases from J, with 13 bases in between.

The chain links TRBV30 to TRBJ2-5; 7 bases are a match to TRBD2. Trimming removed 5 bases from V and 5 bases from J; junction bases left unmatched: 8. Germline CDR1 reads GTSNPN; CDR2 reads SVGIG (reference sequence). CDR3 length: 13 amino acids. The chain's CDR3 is CAWAPWEGETQYF. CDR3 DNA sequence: TGTGCCTGGGCGCCCTGGGAGGGTGAGACCCAGTACTTC.

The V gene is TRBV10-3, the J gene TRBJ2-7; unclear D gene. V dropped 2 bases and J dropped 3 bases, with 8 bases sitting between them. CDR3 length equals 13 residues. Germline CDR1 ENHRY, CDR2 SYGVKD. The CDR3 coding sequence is TGTGCCATCAGTGAGGACAACCACTACGAGCAGTACTTC. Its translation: CAISEDNHYEQYF.

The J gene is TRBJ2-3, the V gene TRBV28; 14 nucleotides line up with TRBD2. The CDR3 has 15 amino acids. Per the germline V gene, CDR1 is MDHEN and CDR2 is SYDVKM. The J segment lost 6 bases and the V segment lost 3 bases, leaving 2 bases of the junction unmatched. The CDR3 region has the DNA TGTGCCAGCAGTTTTAGGACTAGCGGGAGGGATACGCAGTATTTT. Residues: CASSFRTSGRDTQYF.

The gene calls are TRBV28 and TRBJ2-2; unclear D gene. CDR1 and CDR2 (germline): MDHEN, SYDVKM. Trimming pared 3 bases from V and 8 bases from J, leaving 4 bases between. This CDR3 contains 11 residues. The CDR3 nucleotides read TGTGCCAGCAGTTTTAGAGGGGAGCTGTTTTTT. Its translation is CASSFRGELFF.

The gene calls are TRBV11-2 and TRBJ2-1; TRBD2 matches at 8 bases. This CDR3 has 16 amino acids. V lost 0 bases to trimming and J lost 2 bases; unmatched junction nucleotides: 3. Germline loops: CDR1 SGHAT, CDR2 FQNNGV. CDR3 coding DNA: TGTGCCAGCAGCTTAGACGGACTAGCAGCCTACAATGAGCAGTTCTTC. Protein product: CASSLDGLAAYNEQFF. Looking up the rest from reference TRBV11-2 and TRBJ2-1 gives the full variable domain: EAGVAQSPRYKIIEKRQSVAFWCNPISGHATLYWYQQILGQGPKLLIQFQNNGVVDDSQLPKDRFSAERLKGVDSTLKIQPAKLEDSAVYLCASSLDGLAAYNEQFFGPGTRLTVL.

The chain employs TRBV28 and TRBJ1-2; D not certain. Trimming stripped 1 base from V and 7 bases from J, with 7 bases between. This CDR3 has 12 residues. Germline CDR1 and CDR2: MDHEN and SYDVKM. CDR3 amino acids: CASSLFSRGYTF. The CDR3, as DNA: TGTGCCAGCAGTTTATTCTCCCGTGGCTACACCTTC.

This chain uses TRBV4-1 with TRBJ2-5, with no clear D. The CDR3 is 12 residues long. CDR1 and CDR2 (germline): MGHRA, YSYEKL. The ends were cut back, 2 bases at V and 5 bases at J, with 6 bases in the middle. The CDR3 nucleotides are TGCGCCAGCAGCCAAAGCCCGGAGACCCAGTACTTC. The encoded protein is CASSQSPETQYF.

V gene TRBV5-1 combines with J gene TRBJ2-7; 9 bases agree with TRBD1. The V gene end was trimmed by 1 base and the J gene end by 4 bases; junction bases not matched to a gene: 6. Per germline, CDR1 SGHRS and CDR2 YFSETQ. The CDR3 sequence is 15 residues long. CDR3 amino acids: CASSLSQGAEYEQYF. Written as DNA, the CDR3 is TGCGCCAGCAGCTTGTCACAGGGGGCGGAATACGAGCAGTACTTC.

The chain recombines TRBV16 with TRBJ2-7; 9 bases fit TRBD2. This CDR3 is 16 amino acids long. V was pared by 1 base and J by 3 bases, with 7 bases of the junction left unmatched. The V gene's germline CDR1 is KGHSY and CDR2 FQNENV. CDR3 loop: CASSQYPGLALYEQYF. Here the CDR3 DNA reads TGTGCCAGCAGCCAATACCCGGGACTAGCCCTCTACGAGCAGTACTTC.

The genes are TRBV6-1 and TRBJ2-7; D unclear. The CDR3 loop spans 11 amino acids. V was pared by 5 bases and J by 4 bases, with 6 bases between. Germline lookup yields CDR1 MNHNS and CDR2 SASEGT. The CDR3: CASSHFYEQYF. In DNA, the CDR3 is TGTGCCAGCAGTCATTTTTACGAGCAGTACTTC.